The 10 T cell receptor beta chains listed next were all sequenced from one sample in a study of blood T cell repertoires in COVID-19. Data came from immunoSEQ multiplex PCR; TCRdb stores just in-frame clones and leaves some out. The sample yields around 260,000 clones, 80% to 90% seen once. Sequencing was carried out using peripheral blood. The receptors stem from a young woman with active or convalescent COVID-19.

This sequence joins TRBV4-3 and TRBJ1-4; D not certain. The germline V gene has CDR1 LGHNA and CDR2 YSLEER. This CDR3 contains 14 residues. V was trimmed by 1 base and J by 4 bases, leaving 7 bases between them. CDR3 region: CASSQGPNNEKLFF. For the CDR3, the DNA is TGCGCCAGCAGCCAAGGTCCCAATAATGAAAAACTGTTTTTT.

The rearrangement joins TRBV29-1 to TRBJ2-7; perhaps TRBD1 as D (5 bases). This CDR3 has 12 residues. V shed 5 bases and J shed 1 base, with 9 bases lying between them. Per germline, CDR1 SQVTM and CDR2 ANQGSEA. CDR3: CSVTGSSYEQYF. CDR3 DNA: TGCAGCGTTACAGGTTCTTCCTACGAGCAGTACTTC.

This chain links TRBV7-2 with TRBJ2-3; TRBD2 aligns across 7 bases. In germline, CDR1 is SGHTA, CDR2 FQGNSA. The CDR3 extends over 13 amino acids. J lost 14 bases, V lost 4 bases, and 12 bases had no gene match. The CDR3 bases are TGTGCCAGCAGCTCCCCACTAGCGAGGGCCATGTATTTT. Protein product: CASSSPLARAMYF. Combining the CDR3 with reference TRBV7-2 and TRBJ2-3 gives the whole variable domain GAGVSQSPSNKVTEKGKDVELRCDPISGHTALYWYRQSLGQGLEFLIYFQGNSAPDKSGLPSDRFSAERTGGSVSTLTIQRTQQEDSAVYLCASSSPLARAMYFGPGTRLTVL.

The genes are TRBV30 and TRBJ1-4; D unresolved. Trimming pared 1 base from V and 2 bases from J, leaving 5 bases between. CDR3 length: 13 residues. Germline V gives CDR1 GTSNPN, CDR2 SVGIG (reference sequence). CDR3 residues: CAWSGHTNEKLFF. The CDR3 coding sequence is TGTGCCTGGAGTGGGCATACTAATGAAAAACTGTTTTTT.

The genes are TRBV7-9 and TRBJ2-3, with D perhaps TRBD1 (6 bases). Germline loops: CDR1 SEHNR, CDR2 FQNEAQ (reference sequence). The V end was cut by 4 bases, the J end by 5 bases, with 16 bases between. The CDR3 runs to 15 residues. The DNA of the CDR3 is TGTGCCAGCAGCTCTGGACAGACCGAAGTAGATACGCAGTATTTT. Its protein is CASSSGQTEVDTQYF.

The CDR3 nucleotides read TGTGCCAGCAGTGACGGACAGGGGAGATATAGCAATCAGCCCCAGCATTTT. This encodes CASSDGQGRYSNQPQHF. This chain links TRBV6-4 with TRBJ1-5; 9 bases fit TRBD1. V lost 2 bases, J lost 0 bases, and 5 bases stayed unmatched. CDR1 MRHNA and CDR2 SNTAGT come from the germline V gene. This CDR3 has 17 residues.

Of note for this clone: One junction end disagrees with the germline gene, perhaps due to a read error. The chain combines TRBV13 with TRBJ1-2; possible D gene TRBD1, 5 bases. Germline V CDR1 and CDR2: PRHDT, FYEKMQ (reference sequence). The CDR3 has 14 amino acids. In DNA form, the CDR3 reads TGTGCCAGCAGCCTAGGAGACAGCAACTATGGCTACACCTTC. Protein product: CASSLGDSNYGYTF.

CDR3 coding DNA: TGTGCCAGCAGCGTTCAGGGGGGAAGAGAGACCCAGTACTTC. Its translation is CASSVQGGRETQYF. V usage is TRBV9 and J usage is TRBJ2-5, with D possibly being TRBD1 (7 bases). Trimming stripped 2 bases from V and 4 bases from J, with 12 bases between. CDR3 length: 14 amino acids. Germline CDR1 and CDR2: SGDLS and YYNGEE.

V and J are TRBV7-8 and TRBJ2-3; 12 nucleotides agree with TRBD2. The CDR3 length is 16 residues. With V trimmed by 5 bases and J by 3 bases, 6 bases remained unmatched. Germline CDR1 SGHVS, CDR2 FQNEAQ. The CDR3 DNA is TGTGCCAGCAGCCCTCTAGCGGGGGGGCAGACAGATACGCAGTATTTT. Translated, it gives CASSPLAGGQTDTQYF.

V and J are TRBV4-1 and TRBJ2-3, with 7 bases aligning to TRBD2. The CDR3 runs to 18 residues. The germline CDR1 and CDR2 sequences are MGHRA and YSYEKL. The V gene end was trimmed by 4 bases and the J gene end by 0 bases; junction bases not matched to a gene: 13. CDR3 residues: CASSPTRGGDFSTDTQYF. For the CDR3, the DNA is TGCGCCAGCAGCCCCACCCGCGGGGGAGACTTTAGCACAGATACGCAGTATTTT.